The present entry profiles one TCR beta chain with its context. Its specificity is unknown. The length of the CDR3 is 13 residues. V was clipped by 3 bases and J by 2 bases, with 8 bases between them. The V gene's germline CDR1 is MNHEY and CDR2 SMNVEV (reference sequence). Study results and limitations: Tumor memory CD4+ T cell TCR gene usage was found to cluster with blood and lymph node memory CD4+ cells and with lymph node naive CD4+ cells.

Semi-nested PCR with Nested Universal Primer A followed constant-region reverse priming of full-length variable regions. TCRdb used MiXCR to reprocess the 5' RACE reads, holding one entry per CDR3 protein. The table records around 30,000 distinct CDR3 sequences, roughly 26% of them present only once. This sequence originates from a female donor with breast cancer. Sequenced material: naive CD4+ T cells sorted from a lymph node. Subset of the sample: naive CD4+ T cells, CD4+CD45RA+CD25-. The rearrangement joins TRBV27 to TRBJ2-7; tentative D call: TRBD2 (5 bases). The CDR3 sequence is CASSFRGPYEQYF. The CDR3 region has the DNA TGTGCCAGCAGTTTCCGGGGTCCCTACGAGCAGTACTTC.